This T cell receptor (beta chain) was captured in a study of control samples from healthy donors and cancer patients. Trimming took 0 bases from V and 3 from J, leaving 9 bases between them. CDR1 is SGHRS, CDR2 YFSETQ, per germline. The CDR3 has 15 amino acids. Repertoires were generated with immunoSEQ multiplex PCR, while TCRdb's copy carries only in-frame clones and drops some. This table holds 150,000 to 200,000 clones, around 94% found once. This TCR was recovered from a man aged 60 to 69 with colorectal cancer. Sequencing was carried out using PBMCs. This chain links TRBV5-1 with TRBJ2-2, with D maybe TRBD1 (6 bases). In nucleotides, the CDR3 is TGCGCCAGCAGCTTGGATCAGGGGTACACCGGGGAGCTGTTTTTT. Translating gives CASSLDQGYTGELFF.